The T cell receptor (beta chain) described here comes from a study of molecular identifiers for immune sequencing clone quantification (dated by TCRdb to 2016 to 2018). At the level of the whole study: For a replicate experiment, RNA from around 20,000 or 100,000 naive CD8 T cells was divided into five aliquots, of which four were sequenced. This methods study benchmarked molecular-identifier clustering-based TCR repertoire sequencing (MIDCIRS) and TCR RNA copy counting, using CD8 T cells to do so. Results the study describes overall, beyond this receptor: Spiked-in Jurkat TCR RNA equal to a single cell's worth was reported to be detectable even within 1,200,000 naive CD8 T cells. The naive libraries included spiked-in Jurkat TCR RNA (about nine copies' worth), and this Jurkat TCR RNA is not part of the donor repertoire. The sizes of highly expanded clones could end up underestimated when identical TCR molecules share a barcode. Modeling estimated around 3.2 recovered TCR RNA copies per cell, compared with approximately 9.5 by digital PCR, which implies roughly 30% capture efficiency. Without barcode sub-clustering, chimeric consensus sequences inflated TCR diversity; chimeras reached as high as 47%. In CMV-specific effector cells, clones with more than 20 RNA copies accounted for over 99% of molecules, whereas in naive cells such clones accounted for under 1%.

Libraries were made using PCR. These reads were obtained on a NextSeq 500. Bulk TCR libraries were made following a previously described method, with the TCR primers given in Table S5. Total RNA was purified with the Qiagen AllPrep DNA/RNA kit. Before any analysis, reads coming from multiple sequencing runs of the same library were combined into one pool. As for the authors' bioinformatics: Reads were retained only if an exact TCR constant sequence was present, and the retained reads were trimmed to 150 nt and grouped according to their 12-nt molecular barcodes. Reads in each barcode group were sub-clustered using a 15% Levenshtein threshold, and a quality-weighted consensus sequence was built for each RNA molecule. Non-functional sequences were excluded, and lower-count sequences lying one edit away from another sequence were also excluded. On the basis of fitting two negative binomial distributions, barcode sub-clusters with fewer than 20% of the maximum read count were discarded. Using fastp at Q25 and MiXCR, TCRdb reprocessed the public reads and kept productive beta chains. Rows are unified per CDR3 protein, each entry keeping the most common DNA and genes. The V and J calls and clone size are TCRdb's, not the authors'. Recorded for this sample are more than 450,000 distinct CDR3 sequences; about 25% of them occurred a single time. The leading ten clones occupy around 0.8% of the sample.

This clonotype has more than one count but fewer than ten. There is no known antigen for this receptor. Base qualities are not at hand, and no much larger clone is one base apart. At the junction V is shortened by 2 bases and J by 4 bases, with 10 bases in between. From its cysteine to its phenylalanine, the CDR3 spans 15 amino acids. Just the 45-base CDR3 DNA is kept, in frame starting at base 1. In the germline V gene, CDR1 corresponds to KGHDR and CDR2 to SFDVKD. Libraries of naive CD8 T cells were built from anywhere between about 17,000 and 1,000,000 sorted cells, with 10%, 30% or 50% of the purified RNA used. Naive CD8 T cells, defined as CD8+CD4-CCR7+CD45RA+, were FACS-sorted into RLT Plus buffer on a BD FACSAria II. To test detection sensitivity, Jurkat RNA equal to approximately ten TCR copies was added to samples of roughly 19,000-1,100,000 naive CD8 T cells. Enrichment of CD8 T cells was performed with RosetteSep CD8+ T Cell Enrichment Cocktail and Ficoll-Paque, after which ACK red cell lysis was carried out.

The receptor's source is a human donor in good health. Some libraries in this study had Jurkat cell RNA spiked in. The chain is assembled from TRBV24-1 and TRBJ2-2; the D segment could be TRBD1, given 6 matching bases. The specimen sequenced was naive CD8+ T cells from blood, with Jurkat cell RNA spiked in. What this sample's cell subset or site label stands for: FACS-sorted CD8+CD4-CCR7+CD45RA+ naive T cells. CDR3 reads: CATSDYRVSTGELFF. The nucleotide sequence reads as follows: TGTGCCACCAGTGATTACAGGGTCAGCACCGGGGAGCTGTTTTTT.